A single sample is the source of the 21 T cell receptor beta chains below, sequenced in a study of cytomegalovirus exposure and HLA in healthy donors. Researchers ran the PCR with 60 Vbeta and 13 Jbeta primers. Assay: immunoSEQ multiplex PCR; the TCRdb copy retains only in-frame clones and omits some. The top ten clones hold around 1.7% of a sample with 140,000 to 150,000 clones, over 60% of them seen once. The sample consisted of PBMCs. These receptors were obtained from a woman between 40 and 55 years old in good health and CMV-seronegative.

This sequence joins TRBV18 and TRBJ1-5; D gene uncertain. The CDR3 runs 14 residues. Germline CDR1 is KGHSH and CDR2 is LQKENI. The V end lost 2 bases, the J end lost 3 bases, and 8 bases lay between the germline ends. CDR3 loop: CASSPTRDNQPQHF. The CDR3 coding sequence is TGTGCCAGCTCACCAACGCGGGACAATCAGCCCCAGCATTTT.

This rearrangement joins TRBV10-3 to TRBJ2-2; D might be TRBD2 (5 bases). The CDR3 runs 15 residues. The germline CDR1 and CDR2 sequences are ENHRY and SYGVKD. Trimming took 3 bases from V and 0 from J, leaving 8 bases between them. The CDR3 protein is CAISDAAANTGELFF. CDR3 in DNA: TGTGCCATCAGTGATGCAGCGGCGAACACCGGGGAGCTGTTTTTT.

The chain links TRBV28 to TRBJ1-2, with 9 positions matching TRBD1. CDR3 length: 16 amino acids. V lost 6 bases, J lost 0 bases, and 8 bases stayed unmatched. Germline V CDR1 and CDR2: MDHEN, SYDVKM. The CDR3 coding sequence is TGTGCCAGCAGCTCTCCCGGGACAGGGACTAACTATGGCTACACCTTC. Its translation: CASSSPGTGTNYGYTF.

This clone appeared a single time. This rearrangement joins TRBV9 to TRBJ2-5; 12 nucleotides line up with TRBD2. The CDR3 sequence is 16 residues long. Trimming cost V 3 bases and J 4 bases; bases outside gene matches: 7. Germline assignment: CDR1 SGDLS and CDR2 YYNGEE. This chain's CDR3 is CASSATSGRSRETQYF. The CDR3 nucleotides are TGTGCCAGCAGCGCAACTAGCGGGAGGAGTAGAGAGACCCAGTACTTC. The whole variable domain, remainder taken from reference TRBV9 and TRBJ2-5, is DSGVTQTPKHLITATGQRVTLRCSPRSGDLSVYWYQQSLDQGLQFLIQYYNGEERAKGNILERFSAQQFPDLHSELNLSSLELGDSALYFCASSATSGRSRETQYFGPGTRLLVL.

The rearrangement links TRBV28 to TRBJ2-1, with 9 bases aligning to TRBD2. The CDR3 is 14 amino acids. Trimming cost V 5 bases and J 3 bases; bases outside gene matches: 2. Germline values: CDR1 MDHEN, CDR2 SYDVKM. The CDR3 here is CASSGTSYYNEQFF. Here the CDR3 DNA reads TGTGCCAGCAGTGGGACTAGCTACTACAATGAGCAGTTCTTC.

The CDR3 DNA reads TGTGCCAGCAGTTATACTCGCGGCACCATATATTTT. Protein sequence: CASSYTRGTIYF. The genes are TRBV6-6 and TRBJ1-3; D gene ambiguous. Germline assignment: CDR1 MNHNY and CDR2 SVGAGI (reference sequence). The CDR3 runs to 12 residues. V was trimmed by 3 bases and J by 9 bases, leaving 9 bases between them.

The chain links TRBV4-1 to TRBJ2-7; D not certain. The CDR3 loop spans 15 amino acids. The V end lost 1 base, the J end lost 1 base, and 11 bases lay between the germline ends. CDR1 is MGHRA and CDR2 is YSYEKL in the germline V gene. CDR3: CASSQARTVSYEQYF. As DNA, the CDR3 is TGCGCCAGCAGCCAAGCTCGCACGGTATCCTACGAGCAGTACTTC.

The rearrangement links TRBV27 to TRBJ2-3; D gene uncertain. Trimming left V 4 bases short and J 5 bases short, with 7 bases between. This CDR3 is built from 12 residues. Germline CDR1 is MNHEY and CDR2 is SMNVEV (reference sequence). CDR3 region: CASSSRGDTQYF. CDR3 bases: TGTGCCAGCAGTTCCCGCGGAGATACGCAGTATTTT.

The V call is TRBV4-1, the J call TRBJ2-1; 11 bases map to TRBD2. Trimming removed 3 bases from V and 8 bases from J; junction bases left unmatched: 9. The CDR3 is 16 residues long. The germline gives CDR1 MGHRA, CDR2 YSYEKL. The DNA of the CDR3 is TGCGCCAGCAGCCACTACAATAGCGGGAGGGGGGATGAGCAGTTCTTC. This gives the protein CASSHYNSGRGDEQFF.

The rearrangement links TRBV2 to TRBJ2-1, with 13 bases that match TRBD2. Germline V gene data show CDR1 as SNHLY and CDR2 as FYNNEI. J lost 8 bases, V lost 5 bases, and 9 bases had no gene match. This CDR3 contains 16 residues. CDR3 residues: CASSPTSGGALDEQFF. In DNA, the CDR3 is TGTGCCAGCAGTCCTACTAGCGGGGGGGCCTTAGATGAGCAGTTCTTC.

CDR3 sequence: CASSISQYVSEAFF. CDR3 DNA sequence: TGTGCCAGCAGCATATCCCAGTACGTCTCTGAAGCTTTCTTT. V usage is TRBV11-2 and J usage is TRBJ1-1, with D unclear. Deletions cut 5 bases from V and 6 bases from J, with 16 bases between. This CDR3 region has 14 residues. Germline CDR1 and CDR2: SGHAT and FQNNGV.

The chain couples TRBV2 to TRBJ2-1; 7 nucleotides align to TRBD2. The ends lost 10 bases at V and 3 bases at J; junction bases unmatched: 9. CDR1 is SNHLY and CDR2 is FYNNEI in the germline V gene. This CDR3 has 14 amino acids. The CDR3 coding sequence is TGTGCCATAGTGAGGGGCGGGAGCTACAATGAGCAGTTCTTC. Translated, it gives CAIVRGGSYNEQFF.

The chain links TRBV6-5 to TRBJ2-2; D might be TRBD2 (7 bases). Trimming stripped 5 bases from V and 5 bases from J, with 15 bases between. Germline loops: CDR1 MNHEY, CDR2 SVGAGI. The CDR3 runs to 15 residues. The CDR3 nucleotides read TGTGCCAGCAGTCCCCCCGGGGGGCCGACCGGGGAGCTGTTTTTT. Translation gives CASSPPGGPTGELFF.

The chain employs TRBV7-6 and TRBJ1-2, with TRBD1 matching 8 bases. J lost 2 bases, V lost 1 base, and 0 bases had no gene match. The germline V gene has CDR1 SGHVS and CDR2 FNYEAQ. The CDR3 is 14 residues long. In DNA form, the CDR3 reads TGTGCCAGCAGCTTAGACAGGGGGAACTATGGCTACACCTTC. This encodes CASSLDRGNYGYTF.

CDR3 loop: CAVEGGGTGELFF. DNA for the CDR3: TGTGCCGTAGAGGGGGGGGGAACCGGGGAGCTGTTTTTT. The chain uses TRBV6-5 and TRBJ2-2; D perhaps matches TRBD2 (7 bases). Germline assignment: CDR1 MNHEY and CDR2 SVGAGI. V was trimmed by 11 bases and J by 5 bases, leaving 15 bases between them. The CDR3 has 13 residues.

The chain links TRBV4-2 to TRBJ2-1; TRBD2 might be the D (7 bases). Germline V lookup: CDR1 LGHNA, CDR2 YNFKEQ. The V end lost 1 base, the J end lost 4 bases, and 17 bases lay between the germline ends. The CDR3 extends over 17 amino acids. CDR3 bases: TGTGCCAGCAGCCAAGGAGTGGGAGGGGGATCTTACAATGAGCAGTTCTTC. Protein sequence: CASSQGVGGGSYNEQFF.

This sequence joins TRBV7-9 and TRBJ2-3; 10 bases are a match to TRBD1. The V gene end was trimmed by 4 bases and the J gene end by 3 bases; junction bases not matched to a gene: 4. The CDR3 runs to 15 residues. CDR1 and CDR2 (germline): SEHNR, FQNEAQ (reference sequence). In DNA form, the CDR3 reads TGTGCCAGCAGCTACGGACAGGGGGGGACAGATACGCAGTATTTT. As protein: CASSYGQGGTDTQYF.

V and J are TRBV28 and TRBJ1-5; 11 bases are shared with TRBD1. CDR1 and CDR2 from the germline V gene are MDHEN and SYDVKM. This CDR3 spans 19 amino acids. Trimming removed 6 bases from V and 2 bases from J; junction bases left unmatched: 15. For the CDR3, the DNA is TGTGCCAGCAGCCCCTACCCCGGGACAGGGGGTTCTGGCAATCAGCCCCAGCATTTT. This encodes CASSPYPGTGGSGNQPQHF.

V gene TRBV6-5 combines with J gene TRBJ1-6; D might be TRBD1 (6 bases). Trimming shortened V by 6 bases and J by 9 bases, and 12 bases separated the two germline ends. The CDR3 has 13 amino acids. Germline lookup yields CDR1 MNHEY and CDR2 SVGAGI. The CDR3 reads CASRQGRSSPLHF. The CDR3 DNA follows: TGTGCCAGCAGACAGGGTCGCAGTTCACCCCTCCACTTT.

Only one count was recorded for this clone. This rearrangement joins TRBV10-3 to TRBJ2-5, with D possibly matching TRBD2 (6 bases). Germline CDR1 and CDR2: ENHRY and SYGVKD. This CDR3 is 17 amino acids long. Trimming pared 4 bases from V and 2 bases from J, leaving 20 bases between. CDR3 region: CAISGRGSGRLQETQYF. CDR3 nucleotide sequence: TGTGCCATCAGTGGAAGGGGTAGCGGAAGATTACAAGAGACCCAGTACTTC.

This clone was seen ten or more times. The rearrangement uses TRBV5-6 and TRBJ1-4; TRBD1 aligns across 10 bases. V gave up 7 bases and J gave up 5 bases; unmatched junction bases: 5. The germline CDR1 and CDR2 sequences are SGHDT and YYEEEE. The CDR3 extends over 14 amino acids. The DNA of the CDR3 is TGTGCCAGCCGCCGACAGGGGGCGAATGAAAAACTGTTTTTT. Translation gives CASRRQGANEKLFF. The variable domain in full, with the rest retrieved from reference TRBV5-6 and TRBJ1-4, is DAGVTQSPTHLIKTRGQQVTLRCSPKSGHDTVSWYQQALGQGPQFIFQYYEEEERQRGNFPDRFSGHQFPNYSSELNVNALLLGDSALYLCASRRQGANEKLFFGSGTQLSVL.